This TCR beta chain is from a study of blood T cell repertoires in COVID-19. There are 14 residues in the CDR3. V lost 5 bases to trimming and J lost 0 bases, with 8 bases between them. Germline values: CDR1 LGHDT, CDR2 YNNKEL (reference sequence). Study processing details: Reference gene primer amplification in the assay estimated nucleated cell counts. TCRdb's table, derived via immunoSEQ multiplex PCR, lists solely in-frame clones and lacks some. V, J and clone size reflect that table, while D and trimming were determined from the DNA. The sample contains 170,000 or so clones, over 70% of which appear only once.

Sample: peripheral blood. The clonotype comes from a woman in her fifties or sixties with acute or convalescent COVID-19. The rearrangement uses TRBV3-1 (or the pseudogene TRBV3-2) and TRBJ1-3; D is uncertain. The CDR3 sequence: CASSRMSSGNTIYF. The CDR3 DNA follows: TGTGCCAGCAGCAGAATGAGCTCTGGAAACACCATATATTTT.